The rows below give T cell receptor beta chains drawn from one sample of a study of CD8 T cells in ankylosing spondylitis. TCRdb re-called the 5' RACE reads with MiXCR, one entry per CDR3 protein. The sample holds fewer than 250,000 distinct CDR3 sequences, approximately 30% seen once. The specimen was blood, either unsorted or a sorted T cell fraction (not recorded which). The receptor set was obtained from a male donor with ankylosing spondylitis or in good health (not recorded which). Both conserved end residues are part of each CDR3. Each record gives: D gene, clone size, CDR3 length, V gene, CDR3 protein. A D gene is named only where the DNA matches it firmly. Expanded clones are given a class, and other clones once, few, many or no size at all.

d_call: -
clone_size: -
cdr3_length: 12
v_call: TRBV5-4
cdr3_aa: CASSHSSYEQYF

d_call: TRBD1
clone_size: few
cdr3_length: 16
v_call: TRBV9
cdr3_aa: CASSARQGGGNTEAFF

d_call: -
clone_size: many
cdr3_length: 16
v_call: TRBV20-1
cdr3_aa: CSARASAAQSTDTQYF

d_call: TRBD1
clone_size: -
cdr3_length: 14
v_call: TRBV5-1
cdr3_aa: CASSRTGRNYEQYF

d_call: TRBD1
clone_size: -
cdr3_length: 15
v_call: TRBV6-5
cdr3_aa: CASSYSGQDGNTIYF

d_call: TRBD1
clone_size: few
cdr3_length: 15
v_call: TRBV7-9
cdr3_aa: CASSSDRGANQPQHF

d_call: TRBD1
clone_size: -
cdr3_length: 13
v_call: TRBV29-1
cdr3_aa: CSVGTGNYYGYTF

d_call: -
clone_size: many
cdr3_length: 11
v_call: TRBV20-1
cdr3_aa: CSAFRGETQYF

d_call: -
clone_size: -
cdr3_length: 17
v_call: TRBV6-1
cdr3_aa: CASRDFGGKGGPYEQYF

d_call: -
clone_size: -
cdr3_length: 13
v_call: TRBV7-8
cdr3_aa: CASTPAPRNEQFF

d_call: TRBD1
clone_size: -
cdr3_length: 14
v_call: TRBV30
cdr3_aa: CAWGTQGLGNGYTF

d_call: -
clone_size: -
cdr3_length: 13
v_call: TRBV5-5
cdr3_aa: CASTKTGSYEQYF

d_call: -
clone_size: few
cdr3_length: 14
v_call: TRBV20-1
cdr3_aa: CSASMGLHGETQYF

d_call: -
clone_size: -
cdr3_length: 14
v_call: TRBV20-1
cdr3_aa: CSARTQFLPRGAFF

d_call: -
clone_size: -
cdr3_length: 15
v_call: TRBV6-5
cdr3_aa: CASSSQAIGANVLTF

d_call: -
clone_size: -
cdr3_length: 16
v_call: TRBV5-1
cdr3_aa: CASSLDDWGRAYEQYF

d_call: -
clone_size: -
cdr3_length: 15
v_call: TRBV6-5
cdr3_aa: CASSYTQYSNQPQHF

d_call: -
clone_size: few
cdr3_length: 14
v_call: TRBV5-6
cdr3_aa: CASSLAVYQETQYF

d_call: TRBD1
clone_size: few
cdr3_length: 14
v_call: TRBV20-1
cdr3_aa: CSAFASGQGDEQFF

d_call: -
clone_size: few
cdr3_length: 12
v_call: TRBV20-1
cdr3_aa: CSASRDSNEQFF

d_call: -
clone_size: -
cdr3_length: 13
v_call: TRBV29-1
cdr3_aa: CSVVGGRPTEQFF

d_call: -
clone_size: -
cdr3_length: 12
v_call: TRBV6-6
cdr3_aa: CASREGANVLTF

d_call: TRBD1
clone_size: -
cdr3_length: 13
v_call: TRBV29-1
cdr3_aa: CSVVGQSSYEQYF

d_call: TRBD1
clone_size: -
cdr3_length: 15
v_call: TRBV28
cdr3_aa: CASSLDRGSSNEQFF

d_call: -
clone_size: -
cdr3_length: 17
v_call: TRBV20-1
cdr3_aa: CTVRDKRYSSYNSPLHF

d_call: -
clone_size: -
cdr3_length: 15
v_call: TRBV4-1
cdr3_aa: CASRVPGKGTGELFF

d_call: -
clone_size: few
cdr3_length: 13
v_call: TRBV20-1
cdr3_aa: CSALGSFQETQYF

d_call: TRBD1
clone_size: few
cdr3_length: 13
v_call: TRBV12-3/TRBV12-4
cdr3_aa: CASSLDRGAEAFF

d_call: TRBD1
clone_size: -
cdr3_length: 14
v_call: TRBV12-3/TRBV12-4
cdr3_aa: CASSFGTGGREAFF

d_call: -
clone_size: few
cdr3_length: 16
v_call: TRBV20-1
cdr3_aa: CSAREAGEWENSPLHF

d_call: -
clone_size: -
cdr3_length: 11
v_call: TRBV12-3/TRBV12-4
cdr3_aa: CASSAGREQYF

d_call: -
clone_size: -
cdr3_length: 15
v_call: TRBV5-1
cdr3_aa: CASSLGDISSYEQYF

d_call: -
clone_size: few
cdr3_length: 13
v_call: TRBV20-1
cdr3_aa: CSARSGREETQYF

d_call: -
clone_size: few
cdr3_length: 12
v_call: TRBV20-1
cdr3_aa: CSAVRSYNEQFF

d_call: -
clone_size: few
cdr3_length: 14
v_call: TRBV20-1
cdr3_aa: CSAREGRSQETQYF

d_call: TRBD1
clone_size: -
cdr3_length: 14
v_call: TRBV20-1
cdr3_aa: CSATRTGGTEKLFF

d_call: -
clone_size: few
cdr3_length: 12
v_call: TRBV20-1
cdr3_aa: CSARQSGNTIYF

d_call: -
clone_size: few
cdr3_length: 15
v_call: TRBV12-1
cdr3_aa: CASSPGQSSYNEQFF

d_call: -
clone_size: -
cdr3_length: 12
v_call: TRBV12-3/TRBV12-4
cdr3_aa: CASLPWGDTQYF

d_call: TRBD1
clone_size: -
cdr3_length: 17
v_call: TRBV10-3
cdr3_aa: CAISEEGTGAGANVLTF

d_call: -
clone_size: few
cdr3_length: 11
v_call: TRBV12-3/TRBV12-4
cdr3_aa: CASRSGAGYTF

d_call: TRBD1
clone_size: -
cdr3_length: 14
v_call: TRBV10-3
cdr3_aa: CAISDLDRNLEQYF

d_call: -
clone_size: few
cdr3_length: 12
v_call: TRBV5-6
cdr3_aa: CASSLWGEEQFF

d_call: -
clone_size: -
cdr3_length: 18
v_call: TRBV7-2
cdr3_aa: CASSVADRRSLSGNTIYF